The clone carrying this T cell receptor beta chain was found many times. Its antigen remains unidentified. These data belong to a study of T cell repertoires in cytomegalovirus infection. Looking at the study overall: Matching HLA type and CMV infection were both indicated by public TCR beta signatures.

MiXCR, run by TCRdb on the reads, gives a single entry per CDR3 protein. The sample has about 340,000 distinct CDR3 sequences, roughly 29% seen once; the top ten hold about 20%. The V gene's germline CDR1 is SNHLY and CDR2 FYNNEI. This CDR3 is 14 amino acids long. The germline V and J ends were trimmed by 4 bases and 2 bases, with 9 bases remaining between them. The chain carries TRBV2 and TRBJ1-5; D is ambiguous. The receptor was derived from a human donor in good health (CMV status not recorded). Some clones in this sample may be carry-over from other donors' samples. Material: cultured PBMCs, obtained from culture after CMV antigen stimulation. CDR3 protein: CASSALGGNQPQHF. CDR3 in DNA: TGTGCCAGCAGTGCGTTAGGTGGCAATCAGCCCCAGCATTTT.